The next 19 T cell receptor beta chains were all read from a single sample in a study of cytomegalovirus exposure and HLA in healthy donors. PCR employed 60 Vbeta and 13 Jbeta primers. Method: immunoSEQ multiplex PCR; TCRdb's copy keeps in-frame clones and lacks some. This sample has more than 95,000 clones, with around 86% found just once. The sequencing input was PBMCs. The receptors here all came from a man aged 25-45 years in good health and CMV-seropositive.

This clone was counted only a few times. The chain recombines TRBV4-1 with TRBJ2-3; 8 bases fit TRBD1. Germline loops: CDR1 MGHRA, CDR2 YSYEKL. This CDR3 spans 14 amino acids. Trimming at V came to 9 bases and at J to 5 bases, leaving 10 bases not matched to a gene. The CDR3 DNA reads TGCGCCAGTTCGGGCGGACAGGGTGTAGATACGCAGTATTTT. Translation: CASSGGQGVDTQYF.

This sequence joins TRBV4-2 and TRBJ2-1; 7 nucleotides align to TRBD2. The germline V gene has CDR1 LGHNA and CDR2 YNFKEQ. V was pared by 4 bases and J by 5 bases, with 11 bases of the junction left unmatched. CDR3 length: 16 residues. For the CDR3, the DNA is TGTGCCAGCAGCCTTCGGGACGGTCGGGGGGACAATGAGCAGTTCTTC. Its protein is CASSLRDGRGDNEQFF.

The chain combines TRBV10-3 with TRBJ1-1; the D gene is possibly TRBD1 (6 bases). The ends were cut back, 4 bases at V and 7 bases at J, with 13 bases in the middle. Germline CDR1 is ENHRY and CDR2 is SYGVKD. The CDR3 length is 13 residues. The CDR3 reads CAISAGGWGEAFF. CDR3 coding DNA: TGTGCCATCAGTGCTGGGGGCTGGGGTGAAGCTTTCTTT.

The CDR3 loop is CASSGRGGSPYNEQFF. In DNA form, the CDR3 reads TGTGCCAGCAGTGGACGGGGGGGCAGTCCCTACAATGAGCAGTTCTTC. The chain is built from TRBV6-1 and TRBJ2-1; the match to TRBD2 covers 8 bases. Germline V gene data show CDR1 as MNHNS and CDR2 as SASEGT. J gave up 2 bases and V 4 bases, and 7 bases lay outside the gene matches. The CDR3 length is 16 residues.

J is TRBJ2-3 and V is TRBV6-1; D gene ambiguous. Per germline, CDR1 MNHNS and CDR2 SASEGT. The CDR3 sequence is 14 residues long. V dropped 2 bases and J dropped 2 bases, with 8 bases sitting between them. The CDR3 protein is CASSELGSTDTQYF. The CDR3 DNA follows: TGTGCCAGCAGTGAACTTGGCTCCACAGATACGCAGTATTTT.

This clone has a single count. In nucleotides, the CDR3 is TGTGCCAGCCCGCTAACAGGGGCCCAAAATTCACCCCTCCACTTT. This encodes CASPLTGAQNSPLHF. This chain links TRBV27 with TRBJ1-6; 7 bases align to TRBD1. This CDR3 has 15 amino acids. Germline values: CDR1 MNHEY, CDR2 SMNVEV (reference sequence). The V gene end was trimmed by 8 bases and the J gene end by 7 bases; junction bases not matched to a gene: 11.

The V and J genes are TRBV5-6 and TRBJ1-4; the D gene is possibly TRBD1 (5 bases). The V gene's germline CDR1 is SGHDT and CDR2 YYEEEE. The CDR3 is 16 amino acids. The V end was cut by 4 bases, the J end by 8 bases, with 21 bases between. The chain's CDR3 is CASSPAGGTGMEKLFF. DNA for the CDR3: TGTGCCAGCAGCCCCGCGGGCGGGACGGGCATGGAAAAACTGTTTTTT. The full variable domain, in which reference TRBV5-6 and TRBJ1-4 provide the parts outside the CDR3, is DAGVTQSPTHLIKTRGQQVTLRCSPKSGHDTVSWYQQALGQGPQFIFQYYEEEERQRGNFPDRFSGHQFPNYSSELNVNALLLGDSALYLCASSPAGGTGMEKLFFGSGTQLSVL.

V gene TRBV18 combines with J gene TRBJ2-2, with D unresolved. V shed 2 bases and J shed 2 bases, with 12 bases lying between them. Germline V gene lookup returns CDR1 KGHSH and CDR2 LQKENI. CDR3 length: 16 residues. The CDR3: CASSPGRFGNTGELFF. CDR3 DNA: TGTGCCAGCTCACCAGGCAGGTTCGGTAACACCGGGGAGCTGTTTTTT. The full variable domain, rest sourced from reference TRBV18 and TRBJ2-2, is NAGVMQNPRHLVRRRGQEARLRCSPMKGHSHVYWYRQLPEEGLKFMVYLQKENIIDESGMPKERFSAEFPKEGPSILRIQQVVRGDSAAYFCASSPGRFGNTGELFFGEGSRLTVL.

This chain joins TRBV9 and TRBJ2-3, with D possibly being TRBD2 (7 bases). Deletions cut 4 bases from V and 5 bases from J, with 20 bases between. There are 16 residues in the CDR3. Germline V gives CDR1 SGDLS, CDR2 YYNGEE. This CDR3 is CASSSEGGAMEDTQYF. In nucleotides, the CDR3 is TGTGCCAGCAGCTCAGAGGGGGGGGCCATGGAAGATACGCAGTATTTT. Complete variable domain (other parts from reference TRBV9 and TRBJ2-3): DSGVTQTPKHLITATGQRVTLRCSPRSGDLSVYWYQQSLDQGLQFLIQYYNGEERAKGNILERFSAQQFPDLHSELNLSSLELGDSALYFCASSSEGGAMEDTQYFGPGTRLTVL.

The gene calls are TRBV5-1 and TRBJ2-7; TRBD1 matches 8 bases. The CDR3 runs to 14 residues. Germline CDR1 and CDR2: SGHRS and YFSETQ. The trim removed 5 bases at V and 3 bases at J, leaving 7 bases unmatched. CDR3 protein: CASRSGQGIYEQYF. CDR3 nucleotide sequence: TGCGCCAGCAGATCAGGACAGGGTATCTACGAGCAGTACTTC. Complete variable domain (other parts from reference TRBV5-1 and TRBJ2-7): KAGVTQTPRYLIKTRGQQVTLSCSPISGHRSVSWYQQTPGQGLQFLFEYFSETQRNKGNFPGRFSGRQFSNSRSEMNVSTLELGDSALYLCASRSGQGIYEQYFGPGTRLTVT.

The chain joins TRBV5-1 to TRBJ1-1; tentative D call: TRBD1 (5 bases). Trimming pared 0 bases from V and 4 bases from J, leaving 13 bases between. CDR1 and CDR2 (germline): SGHRS, YFSETQ. The CDR3 totals 15 residues. CDR3 in amino acids: CASSLAGELSTEAFF. CDR3 nucleotide sequence: TGCGCCAGCAGCTTGGCGGGGGAGTTGTCCACTGAAGCTTTCTTT.

The CDR3 protein is CASSRQGAAYNEQFF. As DNA, the CDR3 is TGTGCCAGCAGCCGACAGGGGGCTGCCTACAATGAGCAGTTCTTC. The chain is built from TRBV7-3 and TRBJ2-1; 10 nucleotides line up with TRBD1. Germline V gives CDR1 SGHTA, CDR2 FQGTGA. The J segment lost 2 bases and the V segment lost 5 bases, leaving 3 bases of the junction unmatched. This CDR3 has 15 residues.

This rearrangement joins TRBV19 to TRBJ1-1; TRBD1 agrees at 7 bases. This CDR3 is 16 amino acids long. Trimming took 1 base from V and 0 from J; bases not matched to a gene: 5. Germline assignment: CDR1 LNHDA and CDR2 SQIVND (reference sequence). The CDR3 DNA reads TGTGCCAGTAGTATAGGTAGGACAGGAGTGAACACTGAAGCTTTCTTT. Encoded protein: CASSIGRTGVNTEAFF.

To note about this clone: Without the conserved terminal phenylalanine or tryptophan, this CDR3 likely stems from a read error. The rearrangement uses TRBV15 and TRBJ2-3; TRBD2 agrees at 9 bases. Unmatched junction bases numbered 11, after V lost 3 bases and J lost 1 base. The germline V gene encodes CDR1 LNHNV and CDR2 YYDKDF (reference sequence). This CDR3 region has 18 residues. The DNA of the CDR3 is TGTGCCACCAGCAGGGAAGATCCGGCTAGCGGGGGCACAGATACGCAGTATCTT. Translation gives CATSREDPASGGTDTQYL.

V is TRBV5-8 and J is TRBJ1-1; no reliable D call. CDR1 and CDR2 from the germline V gene are SGHTS and YDEGEE. Deletions cut 2 bases from V and 0 bases from J, with 5 bases between. This CDR3 has 13 residues. The DNA for the CDR3 is TGTGCCAGCAGCTTATTAATGAACACTGAAGCTTTCTTT. The encoded protein is CASSLLMNTEAFF.

The CDR3 sequence is CASSFGQGAYQPQHF. The CDR3 region has the DNA TGTGCCAGCAGCTTTGGACAGGGGGCGTATCAGCCCCAGCATTTT. This sequence joins TRBV7-2 and TRBJ1-5, with TRBD1 identical over 11 bases. CDR1 and CDR2 from the germline V gene are SGHTA and FQGNSA. The CDR3 runs 15 residues. V dropped 3 bases and J dropped 5; count of bases not matched to a gene: 3.

The V call is TRBV19, the J call TRBJ1-4, with D tentatively TRBD1 (6 bases). This CDR3 spans 17 amino acids. CDR1 LNHDA and CDR2 SQIVND come from the germline V gene (reference sequence). The V and J ends lost 0 bases and 4 bases respectively, with 15 bases between them. The CDR3 is CASSIEPDSGYNEKLFF. The DNA for the CDR3 is TGTGCCAGTAGTATAGAGCCGGACAGCGGATATAATGAAAAACTGTTTTTT.

The chain has TRBV7-2 and TRBJ2-1, with 11 bases aligning to TRBD2. Trimming took 4 bases from V and 2 from J; bases not matched to a gene: 10. Germline CDR1 is SGHTA and CDR2 is FQGNSA. The CDR3 has 18 amino acids. CDR3 region: CASSSSGVAGGTYNEQFF. The CDR3 DNA follows: TGTGCCAGCAGCTCTAGCGGGGTAGCGGGGGGGACCTACAATGAGCAGTTCTTC.

This sequence joins TRBV5-1 and TRBJ2-5; perhaps TRBD2 as D (6 bases). Matching the DNA end better, TRBJ2-7 makes the J call doubtful. The germline CDR1 and CDR2 sequences are SGHRS and YFSETQ. This CDR3 has 15 amino acids. The CDR3 DNA reads as TGCGCCAGCAGCTTGGCCAGGGCGGAGGGCTACGAGCAGTACTTC. This sequence encodes CASSLARAEGYEQYF.